Listed below are T cell receptor beta chains from one sample, sequenced in a study of blood T cell repertoires in COVID-19. Produced via immunoSEQ multiplex PCR; TCRdb's table is partial and in-frame only. Of fewer than 350,000 clones listed, just over 90% are singletons. The material sequenced was PBMCs or T cells enriched from blood (not recorded which). These receptors were obtained from a woman in her forties with acute COVID-19. Each CDR3 is given without its conserved first and last residue.

cdr3_aa: ASSASGTGGFMNTEAF
v_call: TRBV19
j_call: TRBJ1-1

cdr3_aa: ASSLEIKGQGYNEQF
v_call: TRBV5-8
j_call: TRBJ2-1

cdr3_aa: ASSYTGVREKLF
v_call: TRBV7-9
j_call: TRBJ1-4

cdr3_aa: ASSPFSSGPEAF
v_call: TRBV4-3
j_call: TRBJ1-1

cdr3_aa: ASSPTAGYRGETQY
v_call: TRBV9
j_call: TRBJ2-5

cdr3_aa: ATSDRTDSSSTYGYT
v_call: TRBV24-1
j_call: TRBJ1-2

cdr3_aa: ASSYWTDTYEQF
v_call: TRBV6-6
j_call: TRBJ2-1

cdr3_aa: ASRGDRGQSTEAF
v_call: TRBV6-5
j_call: TRBJ1-1

cdr3_aa: ASSVGGTGPQPQH
v_call: TRBV9
j_call: TRBJ1-5

cdr3_aa: ASSQDRVPRGYT
v_call: TRBV3-1/TRBV3-2
j_call: TRBJ1-2

cdr3_aa: ASSVGEFSGNTIY
v_call: TRBV9
j_call: TRBJ1-3

cdr3_aa: ASSDRELANYGYT
v_call: TRBV7-9
j_call: TRBJ1-2

cdr3_aa: ASSAPNTMGATQY
v_call: TRBV7-2
j_call: TRBJ2-3

cdr3_aa: ASTDRRSRAGALNTEAF
v_call: TRBV4-1
j_call: TRBJ1-1

cdr3_aa: ATSRGAFSGNTIY
v_call: TRBV15
j_call: TRBJ1-3

cdr3_aa: ASSAPGDGSYEQY
v_call: TRBV5-5
j_call: TRBJ2-7

cdr3_aa: ASSTAGTISPQRYEQY
v_call: TRBV27
j_call: TRBJ2-7

cdr3_aa: ASSPGQGNEKLF
v_call: TRBV6-5
j_call: TRBJ1-4